This TCR beta chain was recorded in a study of blood T cell repertoires in COVID-19. The CDR3 is 13 residues long. V trimming: 4 bases; J trimming: 3 bases; junction bases outside the gene matches: 1. Germline CDR1 LGHNA, CDR2 YSLEER. Produced via immunoSEQ multiplex PCR; TCRdb's table is partial and in-frame only. Of just under 80,000 clones in the sample, 80% were seen once. Remarks on this clone: Other nucleotide sequences in the sample specify the same CDR3.

Specimen: peripheral blood. The TCR was taken from a woman aged 70-85 years with acute or convalescent COVID-19. This sequence joins TRBV4-3 and TRBJ2-7; 9 bases align to TRBD1. CDR3 nucleotides: TGCGCCAGCAGCCCGGACAGGGGCTACGAGCAGTACTTC. It encodes CASSPDRGYEQYF.